These 20 T cell receptor beta chains were all obtained from the same sample, sequenced in a study of regulatory T cells in long-lasting Graves disease. Time point reported: persistent/refractory GD, antithyroid drugs over 5 years with positive TRAb. From RNA extracted from PBMCs, the TCR library was made. With iRepertoire HTBI primers and Arm-PCR of CDR3 regions, TCR beta libraries were built. TCRdb fed the multiplex PCR reads into MiXCR, producing one record per CDR3 protein. The sample yields 400,000 to 500,000 distinct CDR3 sequences, 20% to 25% seen once. Sequenced here: peripheral blood mononuclear cells (PBMCs), sampled when the disease was refractory, from a patient treated with antithyroid drugs. The receptors originated from a female donor with Graves disease.

This clonotype was counted at least ten times. The CDR3 sequence is CASSSLGHGRIQETQYF. DNA of the CDR3: TGTGCCAGCAGTAGTTTGGGTCACGGGAGAATCCAAGAGACCCAGTACTTC. The chain uses TRBV27 and TRBJ2-5; D may be TRBD2 (6 bases). CDR3 size: 17 residues. V lost 5 bases to trimming and J lost 1 base, with 20 bases between them. From germline, CDR1 is MNHEY and CDR2 SMNVEV (reference sequence).

Many counts were recorded for this clonotype. This sequence joins TRBV30 and TRBJ1-1; D remains unclear. V lost 0 bases to trimming and J lost 6 bases, with 17 bases between them. The CDR3 spans 15 residues. Germline CDR1 is GTSNPN and CDR2 is SVGIG (reference sequence). The chain's CDR3 is CAWSVDHWGRSEAFF. The CDR3 nucleotides read TGTGCCTGGAGTGTAGATCACTGGGGAAGGTCTGAAGCTTTCTTT.

The V gene is TRBV7-9, the J gene TRBJ2-3; the D gene could be TRBD1 or TRBD2 (5 bases each). The CDR3 spans 16 residues. V shed 6 bases and J shed 2 bases, with 18 bases lying between them. The germline gives CDR1 SEHNR, CDR2 FQNEAQ (reference sequence). The CDR3 loop is CASSLTGQGVTDTQYF. The CDR3 coding sequence is TGTGCCAGCAGTTTAACCGGGCAGGGAGTCACAGATACGCAGTATTTT.

This clonotype was seen ten or more times. The chain employs TRBV12-3 or TRBV12-4 and TRBJ1-2; TRBD1 aligns across 7 bases. After removal of 6 bases from V and 4 bases from J, the junction contained 11 bases not matched to a gene. The CDR3 is 15 residues long. CDR3 residues: CASRQGTTRSYGYTF. CDR3 in DNA: TGTGCCAGCAGACAGGGGACTACAAGAAGCTATGGCTACACCTTC.

This clonotype was recorded at least ten times. At one of its ends the junction is not consistent with the germline gene, which may arise from a read error. V gene TRBV6-1 combines with J gene TRBJ2-2; 7 bases align to TRBD2. Germline V lookup: CDR1 MNHNS, CDR2 SASEGT. CDR3 length: 15 amino acids. The CDR3 DNA follows: TGTGCCAGCAGTCAAGCGGGGACGAACACCGGGGAGCTGTTTTTT. It specifies CASSQAGTNTGELFF.

V is TRBV18 and J is TRBJ1-2, with 8 bases aligning to TRBD1. CDR1 is KGHSH and CDR2 is LQKENI in the germline V gene. The CDR3 is 15 amino acids. Trimming at V came to 1 base and at J to 6 bases, leaving 7 bases not matched to a gene. CDR3 DNA sequence: TGTGCCAGCTCACCACGTCCAGGGGGCGTCGATGGCTACACCTTC. Its translation: CASSPRPGGVDGYTF.

Many counts were recorded for this clonotype. The CDR3 nucleotides are TGCAGTGCTATCGGTACTAGCGGGACATCCTACGAGCAGTACTTC. It is translated as CSAIGTSGTSYEQYF. This chain links TRBV20-1 with TRBJ2-7; 10 bases are a match to TRBD2. Germline lookup yields CDR1 DFQATT and CDR2 SNEGSKA (reference sequence). This CDR3 spans 15 amino acids. J gave up 1 base and V 4 bases, and 7 bases lay outside the gene matches.

This clonotype was observed at least ten times. This chain uses TRBV12-3 or TRBV12-4 with TRBJ1-4; TRBD1 matches 10 bases. J lost 8 bases, V lost 7 bases, and 4 bases had no gene match. The CDR3 has 13 residues. CDR3 loop: CASKQTGGEKLFF. For the CDR3, the DNA is TGTGCCAGCAAGCAGACAGGGGGCGAAAAACTGTTTTTT.

V gene TRBV12-3 or TRBV12-4 combines with J gene TRBJ2-5; 8 nucleotides line up with TRBD2. CDR3 size: 16 residues. J lost 6 bases, V lost 3 bases, and 12 bases had no gene match. The CDR3, as DNA: TGTGCCAGCAGTTTTTTAGCGGGGACCTCGTTGAAGACCCAGTACTTC. Amino acids: CASSFLAGTSLKTQYF.

The chain carries TRBV3-1 and TRBJ2-7; 15 nucleotides align to TRBD2. Germline CDR1 reads LGHDT; CDR2 reads YNNKEL (reference sequence). Trimming took 0 bases from V and 5 from J; bases not matched to a gene: 11. This CDR3 has 19 residues. The CDR3 protein is CASSQDQWTSGRDFNEQYF. CDR3 nucleotide sequence: TGTGCCAGCAGCCAAGATCAATGGACTAGCGGGAGGGATTTCAACGAGCAGTACTTC.

The J gene is TRBJ2-7, the V gene TRBV11-2; TRBD2 aligns across 10 bases. The V segment lost 3 bases and the J segment 6 bases; nucleotides outside the gene matches: 2. Germline V gives CDR1 SGHAT, CDR2 FQNNGV. This CDR3 has 13 amino acids. The CDR3 here is CASSFLAGVEQYF. The CDR3 DNA sequence: TGTGCCAGCAGCTTTCTAGCGGGAGTCGAGCAGTACTTC.

About this clonotype itself: This may stem from a read error, because a much larger clone lies one nucleotide away. V and J are TRBV6-1 and TRBJ2-2, with D maybe TRBD2 (5 bases). Trimming cost V 1 base and J 5 bases, with 14 bases left between them. The germline CDR1 and CDR2 sequences are MNHNS and SASEGT. CDR3 size: 16 residues. CDR3 loop: CASSEGWESWTGELFF. In DNA, the CDR3 is TGTGCCAGCAGTGAAGGGTGGGAGAGCTGGACCGGGGAGCTGTTTTTT.

In its sample, this clonotype was seen many times. V and J are TRBV6-1 and TRBJ2-7; unclear D gene. Trimming removed 0 bases at V and 4 bases at J, with 1 base between. The CDR3 contains 11 residues. The V gene's germline CDR1 is MNHNS and CDR2 SASEGT. The chain's CDR3 is CASSEAYEQYF. In DNA form, the CDR3 reads TGTGCCAGCAGTGAAGCTTACGAGCAGTACTTC.

The genes are TRBV20-1 and TRBJ1-5; 7 bases agree with TRBD1. Germline CDR1 and CDR2: DFQATT and SNEGSKA (reference sequence). CDR3 length: 15 residues. With 3 bases clipped from V and 0 bases from J, the junction kept 5 bases outside the gene matches. The CDR3 DNA reads TGCAGTGCTAGTCCAGGGGGAGATAGCAATCAGCCCCAGCATTTT. This codes for CSASPGGDSNQPQHF.

This clonotype was observed many times. The CDR3 region is CASGQLNQPQHF. The CDR3 nucleotides read TGTGCCAGCGGACAGCTCAATCAGCCCCAGCATTTT. The V call is TRBV28, the J call TRBJ1-5, with D tentatively TRBD1 (6 bases). V shed 8 bases and J shed 3 bases, with 8 bases lying between them. From germline, CDR1 is MDHEN and CDR2 SYDVKM. CDR3 length: 12 residues. Using reference TRBV28 and TRBJ1-5 for the parts outside the CDR3, the full variable domain is DVKVTQSSRYLVKRTGEKVFLECVQDMDHENMFWYRQDPGLGLRLIYFSYDVKMKEKGDIPEGYSVSREKKERFSLILESASTNQTSMYLCASGQLNQPQHFGDGTRLSIL.

The table lists this clonotype with many counts. J is TRBJ2-5 and V is TRBV2; 13 bases line up with TRBD2. V gave up 4 bases and J gave up 2 bases; unmatched junction bases: 13. Germline loops: CDR1 SNHLY, CDR2 FYNNEI. This CDR3 is 19 amino acids long. CDR3 in amino acids: CASSVPGLAGLNPQETQYF. Here the CDR3 DNA reads TGTGCCAGCAGTGTTCCGGGACTAGCGGGGTTAAACCCACAAGAGACCCAGTACTTC.

This clonotype has a handful of counts. The rearrangement links TRBV4-2 to TRBJ2-7, with 10 bases identical to TRBD1. Unmatched junction bases numbered 15, after V lost 4 bases and J lost 6 bases. The CDR3 consists of 17 residues. Germline V gene data show CDR1 as LGHNA and CDR2 as YNFKEQ. This chain's CDR3 is CASSPTFAGQGYGEQYF. The CDR3 nucleotides read TGTGCCAGCAGCCCTACTTTTGCGGGACAGGGGTATGGCGAGCAGTACTTC.

This clonotype was seen repeatedly, ten times or more. The chain uses TRBV6-2 or TRBV6-3 and TRBJ2-2, with D maybe TRBD1 (5 bases). The ends were cut back, 2 bases at V and 5 bases at J, with 15 bases in the middle. The CDR3 runs to 16 residues. Germline assignment: CDR1 MNHEY and CDR2 SVGEGT. This chain's CDR3 is CASSYAGYEGTGELFF. DNA for the CDR3: TGTGCCAGCAGTTACGCAGGGTATGAAGGTACCGGGGAGCTGTTTTTT.

V is TRBV19 and J is TRBJ1-3, with TRBD1 identical over 10 bases. This CDR3 has 15 residues. CDR1 is LNHDA and CDR2 is SQIVND in the germline V gene (reference sequence). Germline trimming cut 6 bases from V and 6 bases from J; bases unmatched to any gene: 8. The CDR3 DNA follows: TGTGCCAGTAGCACCCCCGGGACAGGGGAAAACACCATATATTTT. It yields the protein CASSTPGTGENTIYF.

In this sample, this clonotype turned up once. The junction departs from germline at one end; a sequencing error may be responsible. The rearrangement uses TRBV7-9 and TRBJ2-7, with 10 bases matching TRBD1. The CDR3 is 14 residues long. The germline CDR1 and CDR2 sequences are SEHNR and FQNEAQ (reference sequence). This CDR3 reads CVSSLGTGVYEQYF. DNA for the CDR3: TGTGTCAGCAGCTTAGGGACAGGGGTTTACGAGCAGTACTTC. The full variable domain, its missing parts supplied by reference TRBV7-9 and TRBJ2-7, is DTGVSQNPRHKITKRGQNVTFRCDPISEHNRLYWYRQTLGQGPEFLTYFQNEAQLEKSRLLSDRFSAERPKGSFSTLEIQRTEQGDSAMYLCVSSLGTGVYEQYFGPGTRLTVT.